Listed here are 17 T cell receptor beta chains from one sample, sequenced in a study of OX40 agonist ivuxolimab in advanced cancers. Method: immunoSEQ multiplex PCR; TCRdb's copy keeps in-frame clones and lacks some. This table holds tens of thousands of clones, approximately 90% found once. Here the sequenced sample was CD4+ or CD8+ T cells sorted from blood, taken in a trial of the OX40 agonist ivuxolimab. The receptors derive from an adult with an advanced solid tumor such as melanoma, head and neck, liver or kidney cancer.

V is TRBV19 and J is TRBJ1-5, with TRBD1 matching 9 bases. This CDR3 contains 17 residues. Per the germline V gene, CDR1 is LNHDA and CDR2 is SQIVND (reference sequence). The J segment lost 2 bases and the V segment lost 6 bases, leaving 11 bases of the junction unmatched. The DNA of the CDR3 is TGTGCCAGTAGGAGGACAGGGGAGGAGGTAGGCAATCAGCCCCAGCATTTT. Translated, it gives CASRRTGEEVGNQPQHF.

CDR3 DNA sequence: TGTGCCAGCAGTTTTCTGAGGGGCCGGCAGTTCTTC. Protein product: CASSFLRGRQFF. The chain joins TRBV27 to TRBJ2-1; D possibly uses TRBD1 or TRBD2 (5 bases each). This CDR3 has 12 residues. With 3 bases removed from V and 12 bases from J, the gap between germline ends came to 12 bases. Germline V gene lookup returns CDR1 MNHEY and CDR2 SMNVEV (reference sequence).

The V call is TRBV11-2, the J call TRBJ2-7; D call uncertain. The CDR3 extends over 16 amino acids. V gave up 1 base and J gave up 3 bases, with 16 bases separating them. The germline V gene encodes CDR1 SGHAT and CDR2 FQNNGV. The CDR3 nucleotides are TGTGCCAGCAGCTTAGGGCCACTTCCTAGGAACTACGAGCAGTACTTC. Its protein is CASSLGPLPRNYEQYF.

The chain uses TRBV29-1 and TRBJ2-1; 7 nucleotides agree with TRBD2. V shed 8 bases and J 0 bases; nucleotides not matched to a gene: 4. CDR1 is SQVTM, CDR2 ANQGSEA, per germline. CDR3 length: 13 residues. CDR3 sequence: CSRRGSSYNEQFF. CDR3 nucleotides: TGCAGCCGGCGGGGGAGCTCCTACAATGAGCAGTTCTTC.

This clone was recorded only once. The chain is built from TRBV6-6 and TRBJ1-2; 8 bases fit TRBD1. Germline CDR1 MNHNY, CDR2 SVGAGI (reference sequence). The CDR3 runs to 15 residues. The ends lost 4 bases at V and 7 bases at J; junction bases unmatched: 11. CDR3: CASSFRTGSDSGYTF. The CDR3 nucleotides are TGTGCCAGCAGTTTCCGGACAGGGAGCGATTCTGGCTACACCTTC.

V and J are TRBV6-6 and TRBJ1-1; no clear D gene. The V gene's germline CDR1 is MNHNY and CDR2 SVGAGI (reference sequence). The length of the CDR3 is 13 residues. V lost 0 bases and J lost 7, with 9 bases in between. CDR3 in amino acids: CASSYSQQIEAFF. CDR3 coding DNA: TGTGCCAGCAGTTACTCCCAACAGATTGAAGCTTTCTTT.

CDR3 DNA: TGTGCCAGCTCACCAAAGGGTGAGACTGAAGCTTTCTTT. Protein: CASSPKGETEAFF. The J gene is TRBJ1-1, the V gene TRBV18; no reliable D call. V lost 2 bases to trimming and J lost 5 bases, with 9 bases between them. The germline gives CDR1 KGHSH, CDR2 LQKENI. The CDR3 has 13 amino acids.

The rearrangement links TRBV11-3 to TRBJ2-7; tentative D call: TRBD2 (5 bases). Between the trimmed V and J ends, which lost 5 bases and 6 bases, there was a span of 14 bases. This CDR3 comprises 13 residues. CDR1 SGHNT and CDR2 YENEEA come from the germline V gene. Written as DNA, the CDR3 is TGTGCCAGCAGCCAACAGCTAGCTGGCGAGCAGTACTTC. As protein: CASSQQLAGEQYF.

J is TRBJ2-2 and V is TRBV10-3; D is ambiguous. The CDR3 is 14 amino acids. Germline assignment: CDR1 ENHRY and CDR2 SYGVKD. Trimming left V 0 bases short and J 5 bases short, with 7 bases between. CDR3 DNA: TGTGCCATCAGTGAGTCTTTAGGTACCGGGGAGCTGTTTTTT. Translated, it gives CAISESLGTGELFF.

The chain combines TRBV11-3 with TRBJ2-5; TRBD1 matches at 11 bases. CDR1 is SGHNT and CDR2 is YENEEA in the germline V gene. The CDR3 length is 13 residues. The trim removed 5 bases at V and 6 bases at J, leaving 2 bases unmatched. The CDR3 DNA follows: TGTGCCAGCAGCCGGGACAGGGGGAAGACCCAGTACTTC. Its protein is CASSRDRGKTQYF.

The V call is TRBV6-5, the J call TRBJ1-3; weak D call: TRBD1 (5 bases). Germline CDR1 MNHEY, CDR2 SVGAGI. This CDR3 has 15 amino acids. Trimming pared 0 bases from V and 12 bases from J, leaving 18 bases between. CDR3 region: CASSYSPRAEDIIYF. For the CDR3, the DNA is TGTGCCAGCAGTTACTCCCCCCGGGCGGAGGACATCATATATTTT.

The genes are TRBV6-5 and TRBJ2-5, with 10 nucleotides matching TRBD2. This CDR3 comprises 15 residues. With V trimmed by 8 bases and J by 5 bases, 11 bases remained unmatched. Germline CDR1 and CDR2: MNHEY and SVGAGI. The CDR3 region is CASSGTSVTRETQYF. Written as DNA, the CDR3 is TGTGCCAGCTCTGGGACTAGCGTCACGAGGGAGACCCAGTACTTC.

V is TRBV2 and J is TRBJ2-3; 7 bases match TRBD2. Germline trimming cut 7 bases from V and 7 bases from J; bases unmatched to any gene: 20. The CDR3 has 17 residues. Germline CDR1 reads SNHLY; CDR2 reads FYNNEI. The CDR3 loop is CASKGQRDLAGMNTQYF. Written as DNA, the CDR3 is TGTGCCAGCAAAGGGCAGCGGGACCTCGCTGGGATGAATACGCAGTATTTT.

The V call is TRBV29-1, the J call TRBJ2-1; TRBD2 agrees at 13 bases. V was pared by 7 bases and J by 4 bases, with 25 bases of the junction left unmatched. There are 21 residues in the CDR3. The V gene's germline CDR1 is SQVTM and CDR2 ANQGSEA. The CDR3 sequence: CSDRDTDPGTSGNGRYNEQFF. The CDR3 DNA reads TGCAGCGACCGGGACACCGATCCCGGGACTAGCGGGAATGGGAGGTACAATGAGCAGTTCTTC.

This chain links TRBV6-1 with TRBJ1-5; the match to TRBD1 covers 7 bases. The V gene end was trimmed by 7 bases and the J gene end by 7 bases; junction bases not matched to a gene: 10. The CDR3 is 14 amino acids. The germline V gene encodes CDR1 MNHNS and CDR2 SASEGT. The CDR3 sequence is CASTQGGVEQPQHF. In DNA, the CDR3 is TGTGCCAGCACCCAAGGGGGCGTCGAGCAGCCCCAGCATTTT.

The chain links TRBV5-1 to TRBJ2-7; D possibly matches TRBD1 or TRBD2 (5 bases each). Trimming took 3 bases from V and 3 from J, leaving 19 bases between them. CDR3 length: 16 residues. Per germline, CDR1 SGHRS and CDR2 YFSETQ. CDR3 region: CASSSGRAGPHYEQYF. CDR3 coding DNA: TGCGCCAGCAGCTCGGGGCGAGCAGGGCCCCACTACGAGCAGTACTTC.

CDR3 residues: CASSLGTSGRARNEQFF. CDR3 bases: TGTGCCAGCAGCTTAGGGACTAGCGGGAGAGCCAGGAATGAGCAGTTCTTC. The chain links TRBV11-3 to TRBJ2-1; 13 nucleotides align to TRBD2. With 1 base clipped from V and 7 bases from J, the junction kept 7 bases outside the gene matches. CDR1 is SGHNT and CDR2 is YENEEA in the germline V gene. This CDR3 comprises 17 residues.